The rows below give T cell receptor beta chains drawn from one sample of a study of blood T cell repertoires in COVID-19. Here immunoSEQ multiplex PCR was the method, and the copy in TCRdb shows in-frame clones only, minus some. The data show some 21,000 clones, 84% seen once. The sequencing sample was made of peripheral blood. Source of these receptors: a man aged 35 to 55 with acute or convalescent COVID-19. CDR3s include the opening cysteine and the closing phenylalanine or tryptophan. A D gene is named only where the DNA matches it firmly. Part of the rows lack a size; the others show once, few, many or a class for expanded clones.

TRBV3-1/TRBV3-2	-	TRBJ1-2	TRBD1	TGTGCCAGCAGCCAGCCGGGACAGGGTTATGGCTACACCTTC	CASSQPGQGYGYTF
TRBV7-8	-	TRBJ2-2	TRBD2	TGTGCCAGTCTTAATAGACCTAGACTAGCGGGTTCCGGGGAGCTGTTTTTT	CASLNRPRLAGSGELFF
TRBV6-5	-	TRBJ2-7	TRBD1	TGTGCCAGCAGTAATACAGGGGACCTAAACTACGAGCAGTACTTC	CASSNTGDLNYEQYF
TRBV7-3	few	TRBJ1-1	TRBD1	TGTGCCAGCAGTCATGGGACAGTGAACACTGAAGCTTTCTTT	CASSHGTVNTEAFF
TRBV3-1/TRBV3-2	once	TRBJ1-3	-	TGTGCCAGCAGCCAAGATCCAGCGGGGCGGACCATATATTTT	CASSQDPAGRTIYF
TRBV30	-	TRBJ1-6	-	TGTGCCTGGAGCTGGGAGGCCAGGAATTCACCCCTCCACTTT	CAWSWEARNSPLHF
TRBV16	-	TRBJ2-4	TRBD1	TGTGCCAGCAGCCAGGACAGGGAAATTCTGAAAAAAAACATTCAGTACTTC	CASSQDREILKKNIQYF
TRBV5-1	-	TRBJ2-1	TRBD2	TGCGCCAGCAGCTCCATTGGACTAGCGGGGGATGACAATGAGCAGTTCTTC	CASSSIGLAGDDNEQFF
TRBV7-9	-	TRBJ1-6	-	TGTGCCAGCAGCTTAAACCCGGGAGGGAATTCACCCCTCCACTTT	CASSLNPGGNSPLHF
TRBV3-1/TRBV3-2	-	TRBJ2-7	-	TGTGCCAGCAGCGCGACGGACTACTACGAGCAGTACTTC	CASSATDYYEQYF